This T cell receptor (beta chain) was profiled in a study of CD4 and CD8 cells across lung adenocarcinoma regions. This clonotype came up many times. The CDR3 totals 14 residues. From germline, CDR1 is MNHNS and CDR2 SASEGT. V dropped 6 bases and J dropped 5 bases, with 16 bases sitting between them. TCRdb re-analysed the PCR reads in MiXCR, keeping a single row per CDR3 protein. The table records approximately 9,000 distinct CDR3 sequences, approximately 48% of them present only once. Samples came from patients with localized non-small cell lung adenocarcinoma. The clonotype comes from a female donor with lung adenocarcinoma. The CD4 and CD8 labels of this study may be unreliable. This sequence joins TRBV6-1 and TRBJ2-5; D tentatively fits TRBD1 or TRBD2 (6 bases each). The sample comprised CD4+ T cells from the margin of a lung tumor. CDR3 sequence: CASSPRQGRETQYF. The CDR3 nucleotides are TGTGCCAGCAGCCCGCGGCAGGGGAGGGAGACCCAGTACTTC.